A selection of T cell receptor beta chains follows, all from one sample in a study of naive and memory T cell subsets. TCRdb ran MiXCR on the 5' RACE reads and lists one entry per CDR3 protein. The table shows roughly 60,000 distinct CDR3 sequences, with 7.2% occurring only once. These TCRs come from a male donor in good health. CDR3s include the opening cysteine and the closing phenylalanine or tryptophan. The D gene is left open where the match is weak. Clone size, where shown, is once, few, many, or a class for clones that have expanded.

>TRBJ1-2|TRBV27|TRBD1|few
TGTGCCAGCAGTTTCGGACAGGGTAGTGTTTATGGCTACACCTTC
CASSFGQGSVYGYTF
>TRBJ1-1|TRBV29-1|NA|NA
TGCAGCGTTGTGGTCTCAGGGAGGAACACTGAAGCTTTCTTT
CSVVVSGRNTEAFF
>TRBJ2-7|TRBV7-8|TRBD2|many
TGTGCCAGCAGCCCTCGACTAGCGGGGGGGAACGAGCAGTACTTC
CASSPRLAGGNEQYF
>TRBJ2-2|TRBV18|NA|few
TGTGCCAGCTCACCACCGGCAGGGACAAACACCGGGGAGCTGTTTTTT
CASSPPAGTNTGELFF
>TRBJ2-1|TRBV25-1|NA|NA
TGTGCCAGCAGTGAACGGACACAGAACGACAATGAGCAGTTCTTC
CASSERTQNDNEQFF
>TRBJ2-7|TRBV7-9|TRBD1|many
TGTGCCAGCAGCTTAGCGGAGAGGGGGCGATACGAGCAGTACTTC
CASSLAERGRYEQYF
>TRBJ1-2|TRBV6-6|NA|many
TGTGCCAGCAGCCTTCCCGAATCGGCGCGTCATGGCTACACCTTC
CASSLPESARHGYTF
>TRBJ2-7|TRBV5-1|NA|NA
TGCGCCAGCAGCGATACAGGGATAGTAACCTACGAGCAGTACTTC
CASSDTGIVTYEQYF
>TRBJ1-5|TRBV12-3/TRBV12-4|NA|many
TGTGCCAGCAGCTTTGACAGGCCACCTAGCAATCAGCCCCAGCATTTT
CASSFDRPPSNQPQHF
>TRBJ2-7|TRBV14|TRBD1|NA
TGTGCCAGCAGCAAAAGGACAGGCCGCCTGGCCTACGAGCAGTACTTC
CASSKRTGRLAYEQYF
>TRBJ1-1|TRBV6-5|TRBD1|NA
TGTGCCAGCAGTAAAACAGGGGGGAATGAAGCTTTCTTT
CASSKTGGNEAFF
>TRBJ2-2|TRBV28|TRBD1|many
TGTGCCAGCAGTTCTCCCTCCTTGGGACAGGGAAACACCGGGGAGCTGTTTTTT
CASSSPSLGQGNTGELFF
>TRBJ2-2|TRBV6-5|TRBD1|NA
TGTGCCAGCAGTTACCCGGGACAGGGGGAGCTGTTTTTT
CASSYPGQGELFF
>TRBJ2-2|TRBV20-1|TRBD2|few
TGCAGTGCTAGAGACCTGACTAGCGGGAGGGCCTCTAACACCGGGGAGCTGTTTTTT
CSARDLTSGRASNTGELFF
>TRBJ2-3|TRBV6-4|NA|many
TGTGCCAGCAGCCTTGGGCTACCTCAAGATACGCAGTATTTT
CASSLGLPQDTQYF
>TRBJ2-1|TRBV30|NA|few
TGTGCCTCCTCCTTCGGGACCCCCGTTTCGCAGTTCTTC
CASSFGTPVSQFF
>TRBJ1-2|TRBV29-1|NA|many
TGCAGCGTGGGAGAGGGGGTCGGGTACACCTTC
CSVGEGVGYTF
>TRBJ2-5|TRBV11-2|NA|many
TGTGCCAGCAGCCCGCTCTCGGGGGGCGCCGGAGAGACCCAGTACTTC
CASSPLSGGAGETQYF
>TRBJ1-5|TRBV19|TRBD1|NA
TGTGCCAGTAGTATTAAGATCACAGGGGACCAGCCCCAGCATTTT
CASSIKITGDQPQHF
>TRBJ2-7|TRBV7-9|TRBD1|many
TGTGCCAGCAGTCGGGACAGCTACTCCTACGAGCAGTACTTC
CASSRDSYSYEQYF
>TRBJ2-2|TRBV3-1|NA|NA
TGTGCCAGCAGCCCTGACAGCACGAACACCGGGGAGCTGTTTTTT
CASSPDSTNTGELFF
>TRBJ1-4|TRBV12-3/TRBV12-4|TRBD1|NA
TGTGCCAGCAGTTTAGGACAGGGTAGAAAGGAAAAACTGTTTTTT
CASSLGQGRKEKLFF
>TRBJ2-1|TRBV5-1|TRBD2|few
TGCGCCAGCAGTTATTCCGGGACTAGCGGCAATGAGCAGTTCTTC
CASSYSGTSGNEQFF
>TRBJ1-4|TRBV28|NA|many
TGTGCCAGCAGTTGGGGAGGAACTAATGAAAAACTGTTTTTT
CASSWGGTNEKLFF
>TRBJ2-1|TRBV29-1|NA|many
TGCAGCGTTGAACAAACTGGGAATGAGCAGTTCTTC
CSVEQTGNEQFF
>TRBJ1-1|TRBV6-1|NA|NA
TGTGCCAGCACGGCAGCGATTGAAGCTTCCTTT
CASTAAIEASF
>TRBJ2-5|TRBV2|NA|NA
TGTGCCAGCAGTGGAGTGGCTGGACAAGAGACCCAGTACTTC
CASSGVAGQETQYF
>TRBJ1-2|TRBV6-1|NA|many
TGTGCCAGCAGTAACCGGGACTATGGCTACACCTTC
CASSNRDYGYTF
>TRBJ2-3|TRBV2|TRBD2|many
TGTGCCAGCAGTGAATTGGCTAGCGGGATAGGAGATACGCAGTATTTT
CASSELASGIGDTQYF
>TRBJ2-7|TRBV20-1|NA|few
TGCAGTGCTAGCTCCCCTAACCGCTACGAGCAGTACTTC
CSASSPNRYEQYF
>TRBJ2-2|TRBV5-4|NA|NA
TGTGCCAGCAGTCCTAAGGGCGGGGAGCTGTTTTTT
CASSPKGGELFF
>TRBJ2-3|TRBV10-3|NA|few
TGTGCCATCAGTGATTGGGAACAGGTCGTTGATACGCAGTATTTT
CAISDWEQVVDTQYF
>TRBJ2-1|TRBV6-1|NA|NA
TGTGCCAGCAGTGAAAGAGCGGGTAGCTCCTACAATGAGCAGTTCTTC
CASSERAGSSYNEQFF
>TRBJ1-5|TRBV12-3/TRBV12-4|NA|many
TGTGCCAGCAGCCTACTGGGTAATCAGCCCCAGCATTTT
CASSLLGNQPQHF
>TRBJ1-5|TRBV14|NA|few
TGTGCCAGCAGCCAAGAAGGGACCCTAAATCAGCCCCAGCATTTT
CASSQEGTLNQPQHF
>TRBJ2-5|TRBV29-1|NA|NA
TGCAGCGGCCGACAGGACCAAGAGACCCAGTACTTC
CSGRQDQETQYF
>TRBJ1-3|TRBV29-1|TRBD1|many
TGCAGCGTTGAAGGGGACAGGGCTGGAAACACCATATATTTT
CSVEGDRAGNTIYF
>TRBJ1-5|TRBV6-5|NA|many
TGTGCCAGCAGTCCGCGGGTGCGCCAGCCCCAGCATTTT
CASSPRVRQPQHF
>TRBJ1-5|TRBV12-3/TRBV12-4|TRBD1|few
TGTGCCAGCAGTGGGGACAGGTTTGAGCCCCAGCATTTT
CASSGDRFEPQHF
>TRBJ2-1|TRBV11-2|NA|NA
TGTGCCAGCAGCTTAATGTGGTGGGGCGAGTACAATGAGCAGTTCTTC
CASSLMWWGEYNEQFF